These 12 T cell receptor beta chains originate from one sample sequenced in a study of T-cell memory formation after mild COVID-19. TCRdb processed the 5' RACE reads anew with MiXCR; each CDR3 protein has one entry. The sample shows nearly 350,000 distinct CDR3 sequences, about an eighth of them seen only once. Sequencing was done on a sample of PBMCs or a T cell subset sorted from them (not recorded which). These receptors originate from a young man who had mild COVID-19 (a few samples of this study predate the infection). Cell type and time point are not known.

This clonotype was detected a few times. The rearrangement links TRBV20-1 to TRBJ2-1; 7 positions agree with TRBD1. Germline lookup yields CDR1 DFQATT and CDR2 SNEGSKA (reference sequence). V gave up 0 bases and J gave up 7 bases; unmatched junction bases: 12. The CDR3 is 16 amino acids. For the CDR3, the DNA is TGCAGTGCTAGAGATCGGCGTAAGGGGGCTTCGAATGAGCAGTTCTTC. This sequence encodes CSARDRRKGASNEQFF.

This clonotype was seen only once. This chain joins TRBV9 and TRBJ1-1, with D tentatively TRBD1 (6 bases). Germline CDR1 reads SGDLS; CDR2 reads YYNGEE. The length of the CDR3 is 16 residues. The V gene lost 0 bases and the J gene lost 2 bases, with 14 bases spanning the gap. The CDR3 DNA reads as TGTGCCAGCAGCGTAGCTGTGGGGGGCAGCAACACTGAAGCTTTCTTT. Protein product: CASSVAVGGSNTEAFF.

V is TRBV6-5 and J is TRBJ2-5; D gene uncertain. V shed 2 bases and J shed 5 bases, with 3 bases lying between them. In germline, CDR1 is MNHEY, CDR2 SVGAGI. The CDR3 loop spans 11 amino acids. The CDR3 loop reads CASSYMETQYF. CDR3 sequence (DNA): TGTGCCAGCAGTTACATGGAGACCCAGTACTTC.

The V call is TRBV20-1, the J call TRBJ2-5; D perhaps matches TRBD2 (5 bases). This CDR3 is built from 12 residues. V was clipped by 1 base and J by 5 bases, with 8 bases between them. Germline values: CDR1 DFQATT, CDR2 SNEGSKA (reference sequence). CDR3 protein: CSARGIAETQYF. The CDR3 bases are TGCAGTGCTAGAGGTATAGCGGAGACCCAGTACTTC.

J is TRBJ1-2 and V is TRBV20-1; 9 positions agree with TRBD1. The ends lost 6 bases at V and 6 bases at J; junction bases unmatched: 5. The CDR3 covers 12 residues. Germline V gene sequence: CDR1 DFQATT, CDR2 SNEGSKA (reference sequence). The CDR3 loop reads CSAAQGADGYTF. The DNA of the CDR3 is TGCAGTGCAGCACAGGGGGCGGATGGCTACACCTTC.

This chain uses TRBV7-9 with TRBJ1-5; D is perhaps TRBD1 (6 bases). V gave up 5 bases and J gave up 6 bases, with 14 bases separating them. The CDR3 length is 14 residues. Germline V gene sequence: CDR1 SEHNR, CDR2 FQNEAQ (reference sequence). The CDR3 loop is CASSLGGPGQPQHF. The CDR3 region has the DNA TGTGCCAGCAGCCTAGGGGGGCCCGGTCAGCCCCAGCATTTT.

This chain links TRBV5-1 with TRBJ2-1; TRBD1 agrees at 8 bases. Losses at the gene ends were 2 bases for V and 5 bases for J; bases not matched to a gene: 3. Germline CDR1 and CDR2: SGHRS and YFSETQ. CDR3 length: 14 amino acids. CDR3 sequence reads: CASSLQTGDNEQFF. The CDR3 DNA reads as TGCGCCAGCAGCTTACAGACAGGGGACAATGAGCAGTTCTTC.

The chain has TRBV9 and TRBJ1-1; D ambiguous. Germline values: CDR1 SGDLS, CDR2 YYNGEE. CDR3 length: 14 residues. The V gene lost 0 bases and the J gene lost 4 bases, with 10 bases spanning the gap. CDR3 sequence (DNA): TGTGCCAGCAGCGTAGAATCGGGTGGCACTGAAGCTTTCTTT. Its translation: CASSVESGGTEAFF.

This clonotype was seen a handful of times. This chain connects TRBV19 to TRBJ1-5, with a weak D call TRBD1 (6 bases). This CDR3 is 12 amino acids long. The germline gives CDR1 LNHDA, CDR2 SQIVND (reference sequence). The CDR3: CAIGQMDQPQHF. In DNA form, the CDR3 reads TGTGCGATAGGACAGATGGATCAGCCCCAGCATTTT.

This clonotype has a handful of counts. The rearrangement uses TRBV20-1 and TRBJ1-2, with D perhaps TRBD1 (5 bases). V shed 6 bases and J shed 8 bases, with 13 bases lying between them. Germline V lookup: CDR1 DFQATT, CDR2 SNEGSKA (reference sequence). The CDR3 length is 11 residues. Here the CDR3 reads CSAAGVWGYTF. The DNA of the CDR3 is TGCAGTGCGGCGGGGGTTTGGGGCTACACCTTC.

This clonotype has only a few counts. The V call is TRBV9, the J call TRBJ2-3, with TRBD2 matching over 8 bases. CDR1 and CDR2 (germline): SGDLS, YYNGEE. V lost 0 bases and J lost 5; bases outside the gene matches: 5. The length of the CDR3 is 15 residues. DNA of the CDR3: TGTGCCAGCAGCGTAGACGGGGGGGTGCTAGATACGCAGTATTTT. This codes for CASSVDGGVLDTQYF. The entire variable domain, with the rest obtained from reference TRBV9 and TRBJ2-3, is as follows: DSGVTQTPKHLITATGQRVTLRCSPRSGDLSVYWYQQSLDQGLQFLIQYYNGEERAKGNILERFSAQQFPDLHSELNLSSLELGDSALYFCASSVDGGVLDTQYFGPGTRLTVL.

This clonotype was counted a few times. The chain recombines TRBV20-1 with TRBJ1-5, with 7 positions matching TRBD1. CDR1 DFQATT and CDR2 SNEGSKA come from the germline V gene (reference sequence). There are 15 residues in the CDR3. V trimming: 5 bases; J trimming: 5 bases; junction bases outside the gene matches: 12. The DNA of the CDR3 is TGCAGTGCTGGTGCGACAGGGAGATTTGATCAGCCCCAGCATTTT. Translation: CSAGATGRFDQPQHF.